This T cell receptor (beta chain) originates from a study of vaccination effects on CD4 cells after COVID-19. After removal of 6 bases from V and 1 base from J, the junction contained 13 bases not matched to a gene. The CDR3 is 18 residues long. Germline loops: CDR1 KGHSH, CDR2 LQKENI. TCRdb keeps only in-frame clones here, not all; method: immunoSEQ multiplex PCR. Found here are approximately 83,000 clones, under 85% of them singletons; the top ten hold more than 1%. This clone was seen just once. What it binds is unknown. Ahead of sequencing, the ViraFEST assay grew antigen-specific CD4+ T cells using viral peptide pools. Investigators separated out CD4+ T cells once 9 to 11 days of culture had passed. Participants got two doses of BNT162b2 or mRNA-1273 vaccine.

Specimen: CD4+ T cells from PBMCs cultured with HCoV-OC43 spike peptides, collected after COVID-19 vaccination. Subset denoted: HCoV-OC43 spike overlapping peptide pool stimulation. The receptor comes from a human donor who received a COVID-19 vaccine. The genes are TRBV18 and TRBJ2-3, with 10 nucleotides matching TRBD2. DNA of the CDR3: TGTGCCAGCTCTACTCTAAGCGGGGGGGCTGCGGGCACAGATACGCAGTATTTT. Its translation is CASSTLSGGAAGTDTQYF.